The clone carrying this TCR beta chain came up once. Method: immunoSEQ multiplex PCR; TCRdb's copy keeps in-frame clones and lacks some. The sample records about 180,000 clones, 84% being singletons. From germline, CDR1 is KGHSH and CDR2 LQKENI. V trimming: 3 bases; J trimming: 5 bases; junction bases outside the gene matches: 9. The CDR3 has 16 residues. The data originate from a study of blood T cell repertoires in COVID-19. This chain uses TRBV18 with TRBJ1-5; TRBD1 aligns across 8 bases. Sequences were obtained from peripheral blood. This TCR derives from a human donor in a cohort sampled during active COVID-19. CDR3 region: CASSPSRDRLYQPQHF. For the CDR3, the DNA is TGTGCCAGCTCACCTTCTAGGGACAGGCTATATCAGCCCCAGCATTTT.